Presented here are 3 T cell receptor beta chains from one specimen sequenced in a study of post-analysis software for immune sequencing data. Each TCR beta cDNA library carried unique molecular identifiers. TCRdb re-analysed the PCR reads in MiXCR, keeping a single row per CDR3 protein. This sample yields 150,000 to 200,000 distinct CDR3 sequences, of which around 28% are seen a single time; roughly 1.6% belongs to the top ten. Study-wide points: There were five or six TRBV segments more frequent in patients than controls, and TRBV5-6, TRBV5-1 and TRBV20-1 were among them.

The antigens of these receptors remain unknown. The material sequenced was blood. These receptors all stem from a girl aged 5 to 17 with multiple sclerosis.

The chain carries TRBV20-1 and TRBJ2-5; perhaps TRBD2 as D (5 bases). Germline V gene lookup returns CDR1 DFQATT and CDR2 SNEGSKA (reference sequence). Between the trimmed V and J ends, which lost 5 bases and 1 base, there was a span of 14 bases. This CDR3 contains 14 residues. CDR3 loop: CSARPPAVQETQYF. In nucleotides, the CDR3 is TGCAGTGCTCGGCCCCCAGCGGTCCAAGAGACCCAGTACTTC.

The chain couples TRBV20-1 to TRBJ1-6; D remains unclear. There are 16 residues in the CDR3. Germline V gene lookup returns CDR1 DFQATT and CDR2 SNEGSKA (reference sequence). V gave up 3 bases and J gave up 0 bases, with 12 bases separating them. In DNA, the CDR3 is TGCAGTGCTAGGATGCAGGCGAGCTCCTATAATTCACCCCTCCACTTT. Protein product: CSARMQASSYNSPLHF.

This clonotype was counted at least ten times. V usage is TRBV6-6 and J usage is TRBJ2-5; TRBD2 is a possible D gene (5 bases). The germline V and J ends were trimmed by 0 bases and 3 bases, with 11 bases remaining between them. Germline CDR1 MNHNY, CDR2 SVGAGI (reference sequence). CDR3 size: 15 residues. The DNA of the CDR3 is TGTGCCAGCAGTTACTCGAGGCCCGGGGAAGAGACCCAGTACTTC. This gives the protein CASSYSRPGEETQYF.